This T cell receptor (beta chain) is drawn from a study of regulatory T cells in long-lasting Graves disease. This clonotype turned up a few times. Its antigen remains unknown. This clone may be a read error of a much larger clone one base away. Time point meaning: newly diagnosed GD, antithyroid drugs for less than 3 months. The TCR library was prepared using RNA isolated from PBMCs. CDR3 regions were amplified by Arm-PCR using iRepertoire HTBI primers to build TCR beta libraries. TCRdb ran MiXCR on the multiplex PCR reads and lists one entry per CDR3 protein. The sample records 400,000 to 450,000 distinct CDR3 sequences, approximately 16% being singletons. Broader study findings: Study was limited to peripheral blood, excluding thyroid tissue. Having only a small sample size may have limited accuracy.

The data were also submitted as part of a second study, on T cells in Graves' hyperthyroidism and ophthalmopathy. As that study records: A first-round RT-PCR of the TCR CDR3 used the HTBI primer set.

The clonotype originates from a woman aged 30 to 39 with Graves disease. The sample here was peripheral blood mononuclear cells (PBMCs), taken at new diagnosis, from a patient treated with antithyroid drugs.

The CDR3 sequence is CASGQGGGELFF. For the CDR3, the DNA is TGCGCCAGCGGCCAAGGGGGAGGGGAGCTGTTTTTT. V gene TRBV4-1 combines with J gene TRBJ2-2; the D gene is possibly TRBD1 (6 bases). CDR3 size: 12 residues. CDR1 MGHRA and CDR2 YSYEKL come from the germline V gene.